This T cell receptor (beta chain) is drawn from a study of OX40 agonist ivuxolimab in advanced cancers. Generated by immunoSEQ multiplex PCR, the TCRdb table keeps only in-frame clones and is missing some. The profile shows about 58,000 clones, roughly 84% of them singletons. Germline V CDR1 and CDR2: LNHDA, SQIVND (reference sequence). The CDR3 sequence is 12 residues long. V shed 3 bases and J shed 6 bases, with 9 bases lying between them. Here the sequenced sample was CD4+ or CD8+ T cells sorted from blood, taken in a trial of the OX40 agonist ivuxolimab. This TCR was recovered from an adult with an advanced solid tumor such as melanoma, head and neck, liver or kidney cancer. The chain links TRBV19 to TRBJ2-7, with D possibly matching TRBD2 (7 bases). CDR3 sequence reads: CASSMRGGEQYF. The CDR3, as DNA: TGTGCCAGTAGTATGAGGGGGGGCGAGCAGTACTTC.